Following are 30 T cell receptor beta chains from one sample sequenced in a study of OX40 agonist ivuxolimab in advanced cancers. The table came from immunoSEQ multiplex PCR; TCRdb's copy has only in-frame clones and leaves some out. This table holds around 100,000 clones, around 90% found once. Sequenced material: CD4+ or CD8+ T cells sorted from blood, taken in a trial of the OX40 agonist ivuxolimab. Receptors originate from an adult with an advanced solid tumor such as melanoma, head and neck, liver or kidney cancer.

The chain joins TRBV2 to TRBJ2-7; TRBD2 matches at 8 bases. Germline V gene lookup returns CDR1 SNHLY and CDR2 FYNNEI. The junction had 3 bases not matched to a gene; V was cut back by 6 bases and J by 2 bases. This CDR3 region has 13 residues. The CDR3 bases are TGTGCCAGCAGCGGAGCGGGGGCCTACGAGCAGTACTTC. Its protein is CASSGAGAYEQYF. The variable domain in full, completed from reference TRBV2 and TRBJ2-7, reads EPEVTQTPSHQVTQMGQEVILRCVPISNHLYFYWYRQILGQKVEFLVSFYNNEISEKSEIFDDQFSVERPDGSNFTLKIRSTKLEDSAMYFCASSGAGAYEQYFGPGTRLTVT.

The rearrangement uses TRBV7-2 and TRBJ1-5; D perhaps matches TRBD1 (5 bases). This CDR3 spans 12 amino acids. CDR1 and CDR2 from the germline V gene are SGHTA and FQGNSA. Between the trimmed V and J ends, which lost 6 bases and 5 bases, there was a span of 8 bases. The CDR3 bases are TGTGCCAGCAGGGTAGGGGATCAGCCCCAGCATTTT. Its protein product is CASRVGDQPQHF.

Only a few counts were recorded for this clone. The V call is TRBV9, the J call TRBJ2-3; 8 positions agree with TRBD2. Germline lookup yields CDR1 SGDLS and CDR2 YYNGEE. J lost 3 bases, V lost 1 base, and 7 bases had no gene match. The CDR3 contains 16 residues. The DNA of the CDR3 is TGTGCCAGCAGCGTATCGGCTAGCGGGCGAACAGATACGCAGTATTTT. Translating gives CASSVSASGRTDTQYF.

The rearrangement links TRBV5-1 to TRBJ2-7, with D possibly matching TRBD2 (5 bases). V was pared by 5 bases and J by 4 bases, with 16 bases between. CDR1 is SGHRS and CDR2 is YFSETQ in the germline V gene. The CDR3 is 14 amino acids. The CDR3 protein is CASRVRTGLYEQYF. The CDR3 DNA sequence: TGCGCCAGCAGGGTGAGGACTGGATTGTACGAGCAGTACTTC.

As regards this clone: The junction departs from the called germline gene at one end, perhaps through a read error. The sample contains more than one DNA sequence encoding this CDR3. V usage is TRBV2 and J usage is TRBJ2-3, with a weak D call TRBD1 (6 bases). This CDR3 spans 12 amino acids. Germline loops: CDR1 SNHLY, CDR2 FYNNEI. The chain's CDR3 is CASSEDRDTQYF. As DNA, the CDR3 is TGTGCCAGCAGCGAAGACAGGGATACGCAGTATTTT.

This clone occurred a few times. The chain's CDR3 is CASSLGLIGSSTDTQYF. In DNA, the CDR3 is TGCGCCAGCAGCTTGGGCCTTATTGGATCTAGCACAGATACGCAGTATTTT. The chain couples TRBV5-1 to TRBJ2-3; D not resolved. CDR3 size: 17 residues. CDR1 SGHRS and CDR2 YFSETQ come from the germline V gene. V was pared by 0 bases and J by 0 bases, with 14 bases between.

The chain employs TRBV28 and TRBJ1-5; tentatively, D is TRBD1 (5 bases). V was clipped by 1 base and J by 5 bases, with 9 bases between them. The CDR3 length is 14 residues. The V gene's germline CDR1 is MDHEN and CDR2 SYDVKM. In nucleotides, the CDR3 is TGTGCCAGCAGTTTATTGCGGGGCGATCAGCCCCAGCATTTT. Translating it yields CASSLLRGDQPQHF.

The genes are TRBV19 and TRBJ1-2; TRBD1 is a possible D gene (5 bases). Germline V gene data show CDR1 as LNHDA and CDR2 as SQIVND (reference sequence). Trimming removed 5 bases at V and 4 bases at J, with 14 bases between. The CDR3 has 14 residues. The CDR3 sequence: CASSGANGGYGYTF. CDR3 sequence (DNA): TGTGCCAGTAGTGGGGCGAATGGAGGCTATGGCTACACCTTC. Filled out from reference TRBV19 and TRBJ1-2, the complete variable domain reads DGGITQSPKYLFRKEGQNVTLSCEQNLNHDAMYWYRQDPGQGLRLIYYSQIVNDFQKGDIAEGYSVSREKKESFPLTVTSAQKNPTAFYLCASSGANGGYGYTFGSGTRLTVV.

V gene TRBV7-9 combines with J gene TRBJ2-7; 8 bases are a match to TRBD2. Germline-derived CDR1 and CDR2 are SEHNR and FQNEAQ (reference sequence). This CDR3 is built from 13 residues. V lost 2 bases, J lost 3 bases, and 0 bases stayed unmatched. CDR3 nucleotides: TGTGCCAGCAGCTTACGGGAGGGCTACGAGCAGTACTTC. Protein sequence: CASSLREGYEQYF.

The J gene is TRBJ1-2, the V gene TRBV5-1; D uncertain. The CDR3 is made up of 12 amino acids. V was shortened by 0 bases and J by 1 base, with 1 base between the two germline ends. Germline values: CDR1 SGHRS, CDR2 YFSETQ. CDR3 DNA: TGCGCCAGCAGCTTGGGTAACTATGGCTACACCTTC. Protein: CASSLGNYGYTF.

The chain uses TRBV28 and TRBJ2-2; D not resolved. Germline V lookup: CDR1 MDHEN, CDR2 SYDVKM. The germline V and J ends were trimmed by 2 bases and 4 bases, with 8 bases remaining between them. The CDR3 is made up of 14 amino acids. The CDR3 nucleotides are TGTGCCAGCAGTTTAAGACGGCCCACCGGGGAGCTGTTTTTT. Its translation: CASSLRRPTGELFF. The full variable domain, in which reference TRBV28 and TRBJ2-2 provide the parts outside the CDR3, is DVKVTQSSRYLVKRTGEKVFLECVQDMDHENMFWYRQDPGLGLRLIYFSYDVKMKEKGDIPEGYSVSREKKERFSLILESASTNQTSMYLCASSLRRPTGELFFGEGSRLTVL.

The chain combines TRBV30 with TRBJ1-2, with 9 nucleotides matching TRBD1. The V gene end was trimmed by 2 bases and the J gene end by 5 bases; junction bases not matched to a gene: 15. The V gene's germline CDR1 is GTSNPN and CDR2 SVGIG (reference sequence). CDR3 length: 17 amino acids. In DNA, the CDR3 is TGTGCCTGGAGTTCCGGGACAGGGAGAAAGGGAGGGTATGGCTACACCTTC. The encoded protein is CAWSSGTGRKGGYGYTF.

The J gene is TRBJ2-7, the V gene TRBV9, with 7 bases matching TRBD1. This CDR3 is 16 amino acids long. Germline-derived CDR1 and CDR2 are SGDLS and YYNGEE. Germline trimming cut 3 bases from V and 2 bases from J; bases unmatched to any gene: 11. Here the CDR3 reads CASSAGVGTAAYEQYF. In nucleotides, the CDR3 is TGTGCCAGCAGCGCAGGGGTCGGGACAGCCGCCTACGAGCAGTACTTC. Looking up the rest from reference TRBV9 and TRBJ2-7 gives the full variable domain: DSGVTQTPKHLITATGQRVTLRCSPRSGDLSVYWYQQSLDQGLQFLIQYYNGEERAKGNILERFSAQQFPDLHSELNLSSLELGDSALYFCASSAGVGTAAYEQYFGPGTRLTVT.

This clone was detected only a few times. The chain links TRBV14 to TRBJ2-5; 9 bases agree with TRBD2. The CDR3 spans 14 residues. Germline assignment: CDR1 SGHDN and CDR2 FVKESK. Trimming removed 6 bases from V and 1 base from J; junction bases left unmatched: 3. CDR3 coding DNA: TGTGCCAGCAGTCGTAGCGGGAGCCAAGAGACCCAGTACTTC. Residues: CASSRSGSQETQYF.

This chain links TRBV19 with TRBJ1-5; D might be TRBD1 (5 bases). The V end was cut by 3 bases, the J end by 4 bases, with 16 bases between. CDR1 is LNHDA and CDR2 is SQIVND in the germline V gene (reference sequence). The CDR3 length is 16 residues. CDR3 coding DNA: TGTGCCAGTAGTATCCCTGCCCGGGCAGGGAATCAGCCCCAGCATTTT. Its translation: CASSIPARAGNQPQHF.

The CDR3 spells CASSSRCGRYEQYF. The CDR3 nucleotides read TGTGCCAGCTCCTCGCGGTGCGGGAGATACGAGCAGTACTTC. This chain joins TRBV6-7 and TRBJ2-7, with TRBD2 matching 7 bases. TRBV6-7 falls under the ORF class, with uncertain function. The trim removed 8 bases at V and 4 bases at J, leaving 11 bases unmatched. The CDR3 is 14 residues long.

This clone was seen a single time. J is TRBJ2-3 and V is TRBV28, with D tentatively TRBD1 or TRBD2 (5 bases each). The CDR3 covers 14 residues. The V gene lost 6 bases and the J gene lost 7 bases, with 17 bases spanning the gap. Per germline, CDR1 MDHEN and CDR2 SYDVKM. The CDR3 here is CASRPPLGENTQYF. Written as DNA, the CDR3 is TGTGCCAGCAGGCCTCCGTTAGGGGAGAATACGCAGTATTTT.

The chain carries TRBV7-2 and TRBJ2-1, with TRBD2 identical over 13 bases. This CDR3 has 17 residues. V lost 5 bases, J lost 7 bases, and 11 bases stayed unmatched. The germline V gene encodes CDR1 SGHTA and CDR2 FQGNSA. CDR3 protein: CASSLPGLAGKGNEQFF. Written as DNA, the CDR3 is TGTGCCAGCAGCCTACCGGGACTAGCGGGAAAGGGAAATGAGCAGTTCTTC.

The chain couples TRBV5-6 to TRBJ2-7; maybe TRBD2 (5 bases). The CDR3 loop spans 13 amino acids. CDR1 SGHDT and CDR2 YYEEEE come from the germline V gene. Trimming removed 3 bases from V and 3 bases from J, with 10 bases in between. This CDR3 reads CASSSYRDYEQYF. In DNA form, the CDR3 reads TGTGCCAGCAGCTCATACCGGGACTACGAGCAGTACTTC.

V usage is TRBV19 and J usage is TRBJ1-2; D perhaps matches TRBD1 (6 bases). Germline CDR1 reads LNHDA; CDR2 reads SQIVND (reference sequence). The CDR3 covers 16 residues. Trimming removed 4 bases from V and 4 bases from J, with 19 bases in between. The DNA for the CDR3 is TGTGCCAGTAGTACTAGGGGGACGGCCCGGGGCTATGGCTACACCTTC. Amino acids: CASSTRGTARGYGYTF.

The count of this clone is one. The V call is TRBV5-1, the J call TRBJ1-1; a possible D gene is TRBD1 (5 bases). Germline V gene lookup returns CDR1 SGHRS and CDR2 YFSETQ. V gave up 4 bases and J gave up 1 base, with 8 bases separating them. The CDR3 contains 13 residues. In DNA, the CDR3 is TGCGCCAGCAGCCGCGACAGGAACACTGAAGCTTTCTTT. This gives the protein CASSRDRNTEAFF.

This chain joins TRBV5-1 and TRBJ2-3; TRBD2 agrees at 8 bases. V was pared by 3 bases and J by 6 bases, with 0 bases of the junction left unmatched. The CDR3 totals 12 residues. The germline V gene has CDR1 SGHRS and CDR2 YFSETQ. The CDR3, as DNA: TGCGCCAGCAGCTCGGGAGGGGATACGCAGTATTTT. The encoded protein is CASSSGGDTQYF.

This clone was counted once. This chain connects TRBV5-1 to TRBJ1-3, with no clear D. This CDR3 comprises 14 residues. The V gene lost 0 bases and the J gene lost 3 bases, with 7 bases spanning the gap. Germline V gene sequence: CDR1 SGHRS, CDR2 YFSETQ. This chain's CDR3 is CASSLDGSGNTIYF. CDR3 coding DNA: TGCGCCAGCAGCTTGGATGGCAGTGGAAACACCATATATTTT.

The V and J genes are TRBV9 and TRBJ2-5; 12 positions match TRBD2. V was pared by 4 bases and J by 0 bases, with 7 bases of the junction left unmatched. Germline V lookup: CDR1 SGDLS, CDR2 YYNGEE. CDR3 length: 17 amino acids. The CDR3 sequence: CASSPLGLAGNQETQYF. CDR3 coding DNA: TGTGCCAGCAGCCCCCTCGGACTAGCGGGAAACCAAGAGACCCAGTACTTC.

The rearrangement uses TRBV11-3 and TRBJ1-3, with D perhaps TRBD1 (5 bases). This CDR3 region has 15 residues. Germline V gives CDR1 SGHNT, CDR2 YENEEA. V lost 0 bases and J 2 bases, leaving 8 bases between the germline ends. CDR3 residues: CASSLDGRAGNTIYF. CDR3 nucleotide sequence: TGTGCCAGCAGCTTAGATGGCAGGGCTGGAAACACCATATATTTT.

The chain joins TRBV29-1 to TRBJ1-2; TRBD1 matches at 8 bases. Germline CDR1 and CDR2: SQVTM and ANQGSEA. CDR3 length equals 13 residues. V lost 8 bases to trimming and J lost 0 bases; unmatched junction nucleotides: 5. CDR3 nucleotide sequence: TGCAGCACTGCGACAGGGGCTAACTATGGCTACACCTTC. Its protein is CSTATGANYGYTF.

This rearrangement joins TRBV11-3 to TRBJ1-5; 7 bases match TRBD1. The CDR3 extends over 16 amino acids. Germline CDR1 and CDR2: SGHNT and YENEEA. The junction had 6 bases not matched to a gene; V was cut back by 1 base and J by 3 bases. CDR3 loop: CASSLAGQVYNQPQHF. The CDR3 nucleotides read TGTGCCAGCAGCTTAGCTGGACAGGTCTACAATCAGCCCCAGCATTTT.

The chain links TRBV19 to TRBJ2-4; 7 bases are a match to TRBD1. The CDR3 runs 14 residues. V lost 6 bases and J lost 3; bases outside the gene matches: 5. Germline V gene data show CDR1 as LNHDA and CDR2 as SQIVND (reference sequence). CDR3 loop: CASSNNRGKNIQYF. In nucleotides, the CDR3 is TGTGCCAGTAGCAACAACAGGGGCAAAAACATTCAGTACTTC.

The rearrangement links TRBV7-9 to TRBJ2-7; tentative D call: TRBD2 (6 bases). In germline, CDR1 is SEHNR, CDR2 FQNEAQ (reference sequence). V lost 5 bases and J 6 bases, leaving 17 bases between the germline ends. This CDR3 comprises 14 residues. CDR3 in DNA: TGTGCCAGCAGCCCCCGGGACTCATACTCCGAGCAGTACTTC. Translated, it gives CASSPRDSYSEQYF.

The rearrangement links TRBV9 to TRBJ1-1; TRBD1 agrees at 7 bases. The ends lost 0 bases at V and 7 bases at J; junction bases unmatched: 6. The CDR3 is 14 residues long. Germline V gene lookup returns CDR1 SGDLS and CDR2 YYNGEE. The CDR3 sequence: CASSVGGTVSEAFF. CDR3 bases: TGTGCCAGCAGCGTAGGAGGGACAGTTAGTGAAGCTTTCTTT.